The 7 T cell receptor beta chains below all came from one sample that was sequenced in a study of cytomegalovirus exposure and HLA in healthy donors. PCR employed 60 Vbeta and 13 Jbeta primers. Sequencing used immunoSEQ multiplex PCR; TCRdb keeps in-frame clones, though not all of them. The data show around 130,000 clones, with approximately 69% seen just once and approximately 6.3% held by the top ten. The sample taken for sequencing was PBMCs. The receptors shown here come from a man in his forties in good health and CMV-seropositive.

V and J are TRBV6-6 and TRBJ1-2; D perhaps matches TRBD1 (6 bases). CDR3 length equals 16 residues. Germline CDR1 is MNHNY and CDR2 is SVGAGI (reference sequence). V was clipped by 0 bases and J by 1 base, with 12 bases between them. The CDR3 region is CASSYSTGQINYGYTF. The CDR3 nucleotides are TGTGCCAGCAGTTACTCAACCGGACAGATTAACTATGGCTACACCTTC.

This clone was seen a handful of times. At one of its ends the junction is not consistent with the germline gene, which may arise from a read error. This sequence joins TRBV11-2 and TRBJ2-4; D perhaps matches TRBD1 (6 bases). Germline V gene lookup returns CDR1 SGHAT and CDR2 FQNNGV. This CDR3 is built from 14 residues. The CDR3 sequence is CASSFPGATNIQYF. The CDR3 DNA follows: TGTGCCAGCAGCTTCCCAGGGGCCACAAACATTCAGTACTTC.

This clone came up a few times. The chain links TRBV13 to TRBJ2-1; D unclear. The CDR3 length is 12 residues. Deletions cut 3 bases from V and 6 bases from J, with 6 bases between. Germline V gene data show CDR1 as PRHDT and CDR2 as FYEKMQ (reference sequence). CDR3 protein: CASSLAPNEQFF. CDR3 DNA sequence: TGTGCCAGCAGCTTGGCCCCCAATGAGCAGTTCTTC. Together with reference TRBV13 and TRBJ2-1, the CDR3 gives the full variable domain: AAGVIQSPRHLIKEKRETATLKCYPIPRHDTVYWYQQGPGQDPQFLISFYEKMQSDKGSIPDRFSAQQFSDYHSELNMSSLELGDSALYFCASSLAPNEQFFGPGTRLTVL.

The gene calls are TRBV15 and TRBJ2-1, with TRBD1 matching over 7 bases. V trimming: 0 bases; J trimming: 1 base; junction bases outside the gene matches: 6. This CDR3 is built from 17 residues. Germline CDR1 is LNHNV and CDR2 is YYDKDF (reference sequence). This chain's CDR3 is CATSRDLGRGSYNEQFF. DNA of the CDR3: TGTGCCACCAGCAGAGATCTGGGCAGGGGGTCCTACAATGAGCAGTTCTTC.

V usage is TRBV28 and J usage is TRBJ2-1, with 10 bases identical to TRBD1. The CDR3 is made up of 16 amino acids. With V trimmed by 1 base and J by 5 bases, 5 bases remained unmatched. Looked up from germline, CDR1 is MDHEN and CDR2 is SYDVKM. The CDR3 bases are TGTGCCAGCAGTTTATTACCGGGACAGGGGAACAATGAGCAGTTCTTC. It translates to CASSLLPGQGNNEQFF.

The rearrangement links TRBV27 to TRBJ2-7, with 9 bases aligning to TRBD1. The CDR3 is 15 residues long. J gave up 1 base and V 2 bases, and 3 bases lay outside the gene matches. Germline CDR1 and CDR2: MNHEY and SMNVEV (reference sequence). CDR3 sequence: CASSLDRGNSYEQYF. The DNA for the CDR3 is TGTGCCAGCAGTTTAGACAGGGGGAATTCCTACGAGCAGTACTTC.

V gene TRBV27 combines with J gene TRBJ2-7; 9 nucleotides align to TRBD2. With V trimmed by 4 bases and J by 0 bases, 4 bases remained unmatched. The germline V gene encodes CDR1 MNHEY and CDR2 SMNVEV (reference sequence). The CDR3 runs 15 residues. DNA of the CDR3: TGTGCCAGCAGTTCTAGCGGGACCAACTCCTACGAGCAGTACTTC. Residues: CASSSSGTNSYEQYF.